The sequence of this T cell receptor (beta chain) was determined in a study of shared clonotypes between healthy human individuals. Study-level background: A donor's plate count was three for CD4 naive and three for CD4 memory; CD8 naive had two and CD8 memory one. Findings and limits, study-wide: Measured sharing among donors was expected to vary with sequencing depth. Several donors showed sharing of approximately 5% of naive CD4 clonotypes.

V was shortened by 4 bases and J by 0 bases, with 7 bases between the two germline ends. The CDR3 is 14 residues long. The germline V gene encodes CDR1 SGHRS and CDR2 YFSETQ. Original handling: In the immunoSEQ data, sequences were junction-only and lacked quality scores, so filtering differed. Method: immunoSEQ multiplex PCR; TCRdb's copy keeps in-frame clones and lacks some. The DNA gave D and trimming, while V, J and clone size come from that table. The sample lists around 1,000,000 clones; 77% were seen once. This clone was detected only once. The antigen is undetermined. The TCR was taken from a man between 18 and 35 years old in good health. Some clones in this sample may be carry-over from other donors' samples. Sequencing input: memory CD4+ T cells from PBMCs. Sample subset: CD45RA-negative fraction. This chain uses TRBV5-1 with TRBJ2-2; D ambiguous. The CDR3 here is CASSLLSNTGELFF. CDR3 DNA: TGCGCCAGCAGCCTACTATCGAACACCGGGGAGCTGTTTTTT.